The following is a T cell receptor beta chain sequence with its context. Per the authors' pipeline: Estimation of nucleated cell counts relied on the amplification of reference gene primers. TCRdb keeps only in-frame clones here, not all; method: immunoSEQ multiplex PCR. V and J calls and clone size are copied from that table; D and trimming were computed from the DNA. The sample yields approximately 100,000 clones, about 80% seen once. The sample is drawn from a study of blood T cell repertoires in COVID-19. Background on the study: The United States, Italy and Spain supplied acute and convalescent COVID-19 samples. Sources were T cells, B-cell-depleted T cells, or PBMCs; the material itself was cDNA or gDNA.

Sequencing used peripheral blood. This receptor was taken from a man between 65 and 79 years old with acute or convalescent COVID-19.

CDR3 residues: CASKDRGNTEAFF. CDR3 sequence (DNA): TGTGCCAGCAAGGACAGGGGGAACACTGAAGCTTTCTTT. The J gene is TRBJ1-1, the V gene TRBV21-1; the table calls TRBD1, which could not be checked here. TRBV21-1 is reported as a pseudogene. The CDR3 loop spans 13 amino acids.